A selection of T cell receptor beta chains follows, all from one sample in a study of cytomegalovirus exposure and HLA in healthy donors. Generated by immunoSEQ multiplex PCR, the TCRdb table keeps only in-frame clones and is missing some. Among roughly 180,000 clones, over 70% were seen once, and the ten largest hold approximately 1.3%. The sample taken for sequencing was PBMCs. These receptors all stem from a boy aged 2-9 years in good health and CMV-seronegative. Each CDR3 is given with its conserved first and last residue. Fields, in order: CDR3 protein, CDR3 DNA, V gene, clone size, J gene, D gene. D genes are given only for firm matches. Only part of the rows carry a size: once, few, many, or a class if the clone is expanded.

CAIRTEGPGDTQYF TGTGCCATCAGGACGGAGGGCCCGGGCGATACGCAGTATTTT TRBV10-3 . TRBJ2-3 .
CASSLVVGGGAGTGELFF TGCGCCAGCAGCCTAGTAGTCGGCGGGGGGGCTGGAACCGGGGAGCTGTTTTTT TRBV4-1 . TRBJ2-2 TRBD2
CASKVSGGWETQYF TGTGCCAGTAAAGTGTCGGGAGGGTGGGAGACCCAGTACTTC TRBV19 . TRBJ2-5 TRBD2
CASSAGTGLEKLFF TGTGCCAGCAGCGCCGGGACAGGGCTAGAAAAACTGTTTTTT TRBV11-2 . TRBJ1-4 TRBD1
CASSKDGQGDEKLFF TGTGCCAGCAGCAAGGACGGACAGGGGGATGAAAAACTGTTTTTT TRBV9 . TRBJ1-4 TRBD1
CASSLDASTTTVTTDTQYF TGTGCCAGCAGCTTAGACGCCTCCACTACGACAGTTACTACAGATACGCAGTATTTT TRBV7-6 . TRBJ2-3 .
CASKGGLALSGANVLTF TGTGCCAGCAAGGGAGGACTAGCGCTTTCTGGGGCCAACGTCCTGACTTTC TRBV2 . TRBJ2-6 TRBD2
CASSDEGQGEKDYGYTF TGTGCCAGCAGTGATGAGGGACAGGGGGAAAAAGACTATGGCTACACCTTC TRBV6-1 . TRBJ1-2 TRBD1
CAISESFRNYGYTF TGTGCCATCAGTGAGTCGTTCAGGAACTATGGCTACACCTTC TRBV10-3 . TRBJ1-2 .
CASSLVAGGPGDTQYF TGTGCCAGCAGCTTAGTAGCGGGGGGGCCGGGAGATACGCAGTATTTT TRBV7-8 . TRBJ2-3 TRBD2
CASSPGAGANVLTF TGTGCCAGCTCCCCAGGGGCGGGGGCCAACGTCCTGACTTTC TRBV18 . TRBJ2-6 .
CASSGLTSGSVGANVLTF TGTGCCAGCTCAGGCCTAACTAGCGGGAGTGTTGGGGCCAACGTCCTGACTTTC TRBV18 . TRBJ2-6 TRBD2
CASSEGSGSGETQYF TGTGCCAGCAGTGAGGGGAGCGGGAGTGGAGAGACCCAGTACTTC TRBV6-1 . TRBJ2-5 TRBD2
CASSPDGPGYGYTF TGTGCCAGCAGTCCCGACGGACCGGGGTATGGCTACACCTTC TRBV27 . TRBJ1-2 .
CASSPSIGGNTEAFF TGTGCCAGCAGCCCCTCCATCGGGGGGAACACTGAAGCTTTCTTT TRBV5-8 . TRBJ1-1 .
CASRPRDRGLYLKSQETQYF TGCGCCAGCAGACCGCGTGACAGGGGACTCTACCTAAAATCCCAAGAGACCCAGTACTTC TRBV5-1 . TRBJ2-5 TRBD1
CASSFLGGVRTDTQYF TGTGCCAGCAGTTTTCTCGGCGGGGTTAGGACAGATACGCAGTATTTT TRBV27 . TRBJ2-3 .
CASSQKSLTNTGELFF TGTGCCAGCAGCCAAAAAAGCCTTACGAACACCGGGGAGCTGTTTTTT TRBV7-2 once TRBJ2-2 .
CASSPGLATGANVLTF TGTGCCAGCTCACCAGGTCTGGCAACTGGGGCCAACGTCCTGACTTTC TRBV18 . TRBJ2-6 .
CASSISARQVYGYTF TGTGCCAGTAGTATCTCCGCTCGACAGGTTTATGGCTACACCTTC TRBV19 once TRBJ1-2 .
CASSIAGTGGRGYTF TGTGCCAGTAGTATAGCCGGGACAGGGGGCCGTGGCTACACCTTC TRBV19 . TRBJ1-2 TRBD1
CAMGGRRAYNEQFF TGTGCCATGGGGGGGCGGAGGGCCTACAATGAGCAGTTCTTC TRBV2 . TRBJ2-1 .
CASSLYPPGSSGDNEQFF TGTGCCAGCAGCTTATACCCCCCGGGGAGTAGCGGGGACAATGAGCAGTTCTTC TRBV7-2 . TRBJ2-1 TRBD2